One sample yielded the 3 T cell receptor beta chains listed below, sequenced in a study of identifying expanded T cells in peripheral blood (dated by TCRdb to about 2019). The library was obtained by the immunoSEQ multiplex PCR assay. TCRdb limited this immuneACCESS table to in-frame rearrangements with V and J called. A share of clones is missing; checked studies link under half to unresolved V genes, and the rest is unexplained. For this sample the table gives approximately 81,000 clones, of which roughly 84% were detected only once. Of the sample, about 18% is held by the ten largest clones. Sequenced input: blood. The receptors derive from a person aged 18-70 years in good health.

This sequence joins TRBV19 and TRBJ2-7; 10 bases match TRBD1. The V and J ends lost 5 bases and 6 bases, in that order; junction bases with no gene match: 13. CDR1 is LNHDA, CDR2 SQIVND, per germline (reference sequence). The CDR3 loop spans 16 amino acids. This chain's CDR3 is CASSLFPVGQGSEQYF. The DNA for the CDR3 is TGTGCCAGTAGTCTCTTCCCGGTGGGACAGGGGAGCGAGCAGTACTTC.

The CDR3: CASRQGGTDEQYF. The CDR3 bases are TGTGCCAGTAGGCAGGGAGGGACGGACGAGCAGTACTTC. The chain links TRBV19 to TRBJ2-7; 7 bases align to TRBD2. After removal of 6 bases from V and 5 bases from J, the junction contained 7 bases not matched to a gene. The CDR3 sequence is 13 residues long. Germline CDR1 and CDR2: LNHDA and SQIVND (reference sequence).

The chain links TRBV18 to TRBJ1-4; D may be TRBD1 (6 bases). This CDR3 spans 12 amino acids. The V end was cut by 6 bases, the J end by 8 bases, with 10 bases between. Per the germline V gene, CDR1 is KGHSH and CDR2 is LQKENI. This CDR3 reads CASSRDIEKLFF. The CDR3 DNA reads TGTGCCAGCTCCCGGGACATCGAAAAACTGTTTTTT.